A selection of T cell receptor beta chains follows, all from one sample in a study of CD4 T cells in relation to SARS-CoV-2 and coronaviruses. Which antigens these TCRs recognize remains unknown. The repertoire was sequenced with immunoSEQ multiplex PCR; TCRdb's copy has only in-frame clones and lacks some. The table lists tens of thousands of clones, around 78% of them singletons. The source material was CD4+ T cells from PBMCs, cultured in vitro. These receptors came from a human donor in good health. The CDR3 runs from the conserved cysteine through the conserved F or W. Each record gives: CDR3 DNA, CDR3 protein, clone size, D gene, J gene, V gene. A D gene is named only where the DNA matches it firmly. A clone size is listed for some rows: how often the clone was seen (once, few, many), or a class if it is expanded.

CDR3 DNA: TGTGCCAGCAGCCAAGATGTGAAGGGGTACGAGCAGTACTTC
CDR3 protein: CASSQDVKGYEQYF
clone size: NA
D gene: NA
J gene: TRBJ2-7
V gene: TRBV3-1/TRBV3-2

CDR3 DNA: TGTGCCAGCAGCCCAACGGCAGGCCTGTCCTACGAGCAGTACTTC
CDR3 protein: CASSPTAGLSYEQYF
clone size: once
D gene: NA
J gene: TRBJ2-7
V gene: TRBV9

CDR3 DNA: TGTGCCAGCAGCGTGACTCTCGGCTCTGGAAACACCATATATTTT
CDR3 protein: CASSVTLGSGNTIYF
clone size: NA
D gene: NA
J gene: TRBJ1-3
V gene: TRBV11-2

CDR3 DNA: TGTGCCAGCAGACGGCAGGGGGCGGACACTGAAGCTTTCTTT
CDR3 protein: CASRRQGADTEAFF
clone size: NA
D gene: TRBD1
J gene: TRBJ1-1
V gene: TRBV27

CDR3 DNA: TGTGCCAGCAGCGAGACAGGAAAGAGCTCCTACGAGCAGTACTTC
CDR3 protein: CASSETGKSSYEQYF
clone size: NA
D gene: NA
J gene: TRBJ2-7
V gene: TRBV14

CDR3 DNA: TGTGCCAGCAGCTTTGAGACAGGGGGCGATGACTATGGCTACACCTTC
CDR3 protein: CASSFETGGDDYGYTF
clone size: NA
D gene: TRBD1
J gene: TRBJ1-2
V gene: TRBV7-8

CDR3 DNA: TGCGCCAGCAGTACCGGGATAGACTATGGCTACACCTTC
CDR3 protein: CASSTGIDYGYTF
clone size: NA
D gene: NA
J gene: TRBJ1-2
V gene: TRBV5-1

CDR3 DNA: TGTGCCAGTAGTATCCGTCCCGGGACAGCCCTCTCTGGGGCCAACGTCCTGACTTTC
CDR3 protein: CASSIRPGTALSGANVLTF
clone size: NA
D gene: TRBD1
J gene: TRBJ2-6
V gene: TRBV19

CDR3 DNA: TGTGCCAGCAGATCCACAGCAAACTCCTATAATTCACCCCTCCACTTT
CDR3 protein: CASRSTANSYNSPLHF
clone size: once
D gene: NA
J gene: TRBJ1-6
V gene: TRBV28

CDR3 DNA: TGTGCCAGAAGCTTCGTGGGGACGGACAAAAGTCAGCCCCAGCATTTT
CDR3 protein: CARSFVGTDKSQPQHF
clone size: NA
D gene: NA
J gene: TRBJ1-5
V gene: TRBV5-3

CDR3 DNA: TGTGCCAGCCGTAAGTCGGCGATCCCCTCCTATGGCTACACCTTC
CDR3 protein: CASRKSAIPSYGYTF
clone size: NA
D gene: NA
J gene: TRBJ1-2
V gene: TRBV2

CDR3 DNA: TGTGCCTGGAGTGACCCGAGGGAGACCCAGTACTTC
CDR3 protein: CAWSDPRETQYF
clone size: NA
D gene: NA
J gene: TRBJ2-5
V gene: TRBV30

CDR3 DNA: TGTGCCAGCAGCCTAGCGGGAGGTGACGAGCAGTACTTC
CDR3 protein: CASSLAGGDEQYF
clone size: NA
D gene: TRBD2
J gene: TRBJ2-7
V gene: TRBV5-4

CDR3 DNA: TGTGCCAGCACCACGGGGACGGATCAGCCCCAGCATTTT
CDR3 protein: CASTTGTDQPQHF
clone size: NA
D gene: NA
J gene: TRBJ1-5
V gene: TRBV12-3/TRBV12-4

CDR3 DNA: TGTGCCAGCAGTGAGGCAAGGACTAGCGGGAGAAACGAGCAGTACTTC
CDR3 protein: CASSEARTSGRNEQYF
clone size: NA
D gene: TRBD2
J gene: TRBJ2-7
V gene: TRBV6-1

CDR3 DNA: TGTGCCAGCAGCCCCCAAGGGCAGGGCTACAATGAGCAGTTCTTC
CDR3 protein: CASSPQGQGYNEQFF
clone size: NA
D gene: NA
J gene: TRBJ2-1
V gene: TRBV7-9

CDR3 DNA: TGTGCCCAAGCAGCAGCGTTGAACACTGAAGCTTTCTTT
CDR3 protein: CAQAAALNTEAFF
clone size: few
D gene: NA
J gene: TRBJ1-1
V gene: TRBV7-9

CDR3 DNA: TGTGCCAGCAGCAACGCGGGACGGCCAAACGAGCAGTACTTC
CDR3 protein: CASSNAGRPNEQYF
clone size: NA
D gene: NA
J gene: TRBJ2-7
V gene: TRBV28

CDR3 DNA: TGTGCCAGCAGCTCTCGACAGGCCCCAGGGACTGAAGCTTTCTTT
CDR3 protein: CASSSRQAPGTEAFF
clone size: NA
D gene: NA
J gene: TRBJ1-1
V gene: TRBV11-2

CDR3 DNA: TGTGCCTGGACCCAGGCGGGATCCGTCACAGATACGCAGTATTTT
CDR3 protein: CAWTQAGSVTDTQYF
clone size: NA
D gene: NA
J gene: TRBJ2-3
V gene: TRBV30

CDR3 DNA: TGTGCCACCCCAGCCGGACAGGGGGTATTTAGGGGGGGCTACACCTTC
CDR3 protein: CATPAGQGVFRGGYTF
clone size: NA
D gene: TRBD1
J gene: TRBJ1-2
V gene: TRBV28

CDR3 DNA: TGTGCCAGTAGTATAGGAGGGGGCCGGGTCTTAGATACGCAGTATTTT
CDR3 protein: CASSIGGGRVLDTQYF
clone size: NA
D gene: TRBD1
J gene: TRBJ2-3
V gene: TRBV19

CDR3 DNA: TGTGCCAGCACGGGTGAGGGTAGATCGGCTTTCTTT
CDR3 protein: CASTGEGRSAFF
clone size: NA
D gene: NA
J gene: TRBJ1-1
V gene: TRBV2

CDR3 DNA: TGTGCCAGCAGTTCGTGGGCGATGAACACTGAAGCTTTCTTT
CDR3 protein: CASSSWAMNTEAFF
clone size: few
D gene: NA
J gene: TRBJ1-1
V gene: TRBV28

CDR3 DNA: TGCAGCCCCCGGCTTGAGGGGAAGCTTGAAGCTTTCTTT
CDR3 protein: CSPRLEGKLEAFF
clone size: NA
D gene: NA
J gene: TRBJ1-1
V gene: TRBV29-1

CDR3 DNA: TGTGCCACCAGTGAAAGACAGAATGAGCAGTTCTTC
CDR3 protein: CATSERQNEQFF
clone size: NA
D gene: NA
J gene: TRBJ2-1
V gene: TRBV24-1

CDR3 DNA: TGTGCCAGCAGCCCCCGGACAGGGTTAAGCTCTGGAAACACCATATATTTT
CDR3 protein: CASSPRTGLSSGNTIYF
clone size: NA
D gene: TRBD1
J gene: TRBJ1-3
V gene: TRBV3-1/TRBV3-2

CDR3 DNA: TGTGCCAGCAGCCCTAGAAAGGACACCCTAAATCAAGAGACCCAGTACTTC
CDR3 protein: CASSPRKDTLNQETQYF
clone size: NA
D gene: NA
J gene: TRBJ2-5
V gene: TRBV27

CDR3 DNA: TGCGCCAGCAGCTTGGAGGTGGGACGGAAACTAGATGGCTACACCTTC
CDR3 protein: CASSLEVGRKLDGYTF
clone size: NA
D gene: NA
J gene: TRBJ1-2
V gene: TRBV5-1

CDR3 DNA: TGTGCCAGCAGGGCCCGGACAGGGCGGGATGGCTACACCTTC
CDR3 protein: CASRARTGRDGYTF
clone size: NA
D gene: TRBD1
J gene: TRBJ1-2
V gene: TRBV2

CDR3 DNA: TGTGCCAGCAGCCGTACGTCGGGGGCGTCGGATACGCAGTATTTT
CDR3 protein: CASSRTSGASDTQYF
clone size: NA
D gene: NA
J gene: TRBJ2-3
V gene: TRBV11-3

CDR3 DNA: TGTGCCAGCAGCTTGGGCAGCACAGATACGCAGTATTTT
CDR3 protein: CASSLGSTDTQYF
clone size: NA
D gene: NA
J gene: TRBJ2-3
V gene: TRBV5-6

CDR3 DNA: TGTGCCAGCAGTCTCTACGAGCAGTACTTC
CDR3 protein: CASSLYEQYF
clone size: NA
D gene: NA
J gene: TRBJ2-7
V gene: TRBV12-3/TRBV12-4

CDR3 DNA: TGTGCCAGCACGGCAGGGACTGGCTACACCTTC
CDR3 protein: CASTAGTGYTF
clone size: once
D gene: NA
J gene: TRBJ1-2
V gene: TRBV2

CDR3 DNA: TGTGCCAGCAGCCCCGGGACACCTAACTATGGCTACACCTTC
CDR3 protein: CASSPGTPNYGYTF
clone size: NA
D gene: NA
J gene: TRBJ1-2
V gene: TRBV3-1/TRBV3-2

CDR3 DNA: TGTGCCAGCAGCCCGCGGGACAGAACTGGAAACACCATATATTTT
CDR3 protein: CASSPRDRTGNTIYF
clone size: NA
D gene: TRBD1
J gene: TRBJ1-3
V gene: TRBV3-1/TRBV3-2

CDR3 DNA: TGTGCCAGCCTTAGGGGCCCTGGGGCCAAAAACATTCAGTACTTC
CDR3 protein: CASLRGPGAKNIQYF
clone size: NA
D gene: NA
J gene: TRBJ2-4
V gene: TRBV7-8

CDR3 DNA: TGTGCCAGCAGCTTAATGGCAGATACGCAGTATTTT
CDR3 protein: CASSLMADTQYF
clone size: NA
D gene: NA
J gene: TRBJ2-3
V gene: TRBV7-6

CDR3 DNA: TGTGCCAGCAGCCCCATCGGGACAGGGGATGTCCGGACCGGGGCCAACGTCCTGACTTTC
CDR3 protein: CASSPIGTGDVRTGANVLTF
clone size: NA
D gene: TRBD1
J gene: TRBJ2-6
V gene: TRBV6-2/TRBV6-3

CDR3 DNA: TGTGCCAGCTCCCCGGGGACAGGTTGGGAGACCCAGTACTTC
CDR3 protein: CASSPGTGWETQYF
clone size: NA
D gene: TRBD1
J gene: TRBJ2-5
V gene: TRBV18

CDR3 DNA: TGTGCCAGTAGTACACGGGACAGGGGCAACAAACAAACCTATGGCTACACCTTC
CDR3 protein: CASSTRDRGNKQTYGYTF
clone size: NA
D gene: TRBD1
J gene: TRBJ1-2
V gene: TRBV19

CDR3 DNA: TGTGCCACCAGCAGTGACCGGGGAGCGGGGGCCACAGATACGCAGTATTTT
CDR3 protein: CATSSDRGAGATDTQYF
clone size: NA
D gene: TRBD2
J gene: TRBJ2-3
V gene: TRBV15

CDR3 DNA: TGTGCCAGTAGTCGACAGGAGAGAGAGCAGTTCTTC
CDR3 protein: CASSRQEREQFF
clone size: NA
D gene: NA
J gene: TRBJ2-1
V gene: TRBV19

CDR3 DNA: TGCGCCAGCAGCTTGGGGGGACGGTACACCGGGGAGCTGTTTTTT
CDR3 protein: CASSLGGRYTGELFF
clone size: NA
D gene: NA
J gene: TRBJ2-2
V gene: TRBV5-1

CDR3 DNA: TGTGCCAGCAGCTTGCGTTCGTCTAGCGGGAGGGCGGTAGTAGAGACCCAGTACTTC
CDR3 protein: CASSLRSSSGRAVVETQYF
clone size: NA
D gene: TRBD2
J gene: TRBJ2-5
V gene: TRBV7-9

CDR3 DNA: TGCGCCAGCAGCTTGGAGGTAGCGGGAAGCTACGAGCAGTACTTC
CDR3 protein: CASSLEVAGSYEQYF
clone size: NA
D gene: TRBD2
J gene: TRBJ2-7
V gene: TRBV5-1

CDR3 DNA: TGTGCCAGCAGCTCCGGCCTCGCCCGGGGGGAGACCCAGTACTTC
CDR3 protein: CASSSGLARGETQYF
clone size: NA
D gene: NA
J gene: TRBJ2-5
V gene: TRBV7-9

CDR3 DNA: TGTGCCAGCCACAGGGGGCCCACTATCGATGCTTTCTTT
CDR3 protein: CASHRGPTIDAFF
clone size: NA
D gene: TRBD1
J gene: TRBJ1-1
V gene: TRBV28

CDR3 DNA: TGTGCCACCAGCACCCAACAATCTGAAGCTTTCTTT
CDR3 protein: CATSTQQSEAFF
clone size: NA
D gene: NA
J gene: TRBJ1-1
V gene: TRBV15

CDR3 DNA: TGTGCCAGCAGCGACAGGGGCAATCAGCCCCAGCATTTT
CDR3 protein: CASSDRGNQPQHF
clone size: NA
D gene: NA
J gene: TRBJ1-5
V gene: TRBV9

CDR3 DNA: TGTGCCAGCAGCCTCGGACGAGGTGAGCAGTTCTTC
CDR3 protein: CASSLGRGEQFF
clone size: NA
D gene: NA
J gene: TRBJ2-1
V gene: TRBV7-9

CDR3 DNA: TGCGCCAGCAGGAACGGTTGGGGGGAAGCTTTCTTT
CDR3 protein: CASRNGWGEAFF
clone size: NA
D gene: NA
J gene: TRBJ1-1
V gene: TRBV5-1

CDR3 DNA: TGTGCCAGCAGCTTTCGCGGGGTAGGGAAGGACTATGGCTACACCTTC
CDR3 protein: CASSFRGVGKDYGYTF
clone size: few
D gene: NA
J gene: TRBJ1-2
V gene: TRBV5-6

CDR3 DNA: TGTGCCAGCAGCTACAGAACAGGGGCAGGGACTGAAGCTTTCTTT
CDR3 protein: CASSYRTGAGTEAFF
clone size: NA
D gene: TRBD1
J gene: TRBJ1-1
V gene: TRBV3-1/TRBV3-2

CDR3 DNA: TGTGCCAGCAGCTATTCGACAGGGACAGGAGAAGCTTTCTTT
CDR3 protein: CASSYSTGTGEAFF
clone size: NA
D gene: TRBD1
J gene: TRBJ1-1
V gene: TRBV9

CDR3 DNA: TGTGCCTGGGGGGTTGACTACTCCTACAACACCGGGGAGCTGTTTTTT
CDR3 protein: CAWGVDYSYNTGELFF
clone size: NA
D gene: NA
J gene: TRBJ2-2
V gene: TRBV30

CDR3 DNA: TGTGCCAGCAGCCAAGATGCGAGTTACTATGGCTACACCTTC
CDR3 protein: CASSQDASYYGYTF
clone size: few
D gene: NA
J gene: TRBJ1-2
V gene: TRBV3-1/TRBV3-2

CDR3 DNA: TGTGCCAGCAGATTAGGACTAGCCGGGGAGCTGTTTTTT
CDR3 protein: CASRLGLAGELFF
clone size: NA
D gene: TRBD2
J gene: TRBJ2-2
V gene: TRBV6-5

CDR3 DNA: TGTGCCAGCAGACCCGGAGGGCATGCCTCCTACAATGAGCAGTTCTTC
CDR3 protein: CASRPGGHASYNEQFF
clone size: NA
D gene: NA
J gene: TRBJ2-1
V gene: TRBV25-1